This T cell receptor beta chain is from a study of blood T cell repertoires in COVID-19. Study at large: Recovered Cohort 3 donors showed two negative PCRs, clearance, or symptom resolution.

The CDR3 extends over 14 amino acids. Per the germline V gene, CDR1 is SQVTM and CDR2 is ANQGSEA. After removal of 6 bases from V and 10 bases from J, the junction contained 11 bases not matched to a gene. The authors' processing: Reference gene primer amplification gave nucleated cell count estimates. The table came from immunoSEQ multiplex PCR; TCRdb's copy has only in-frame clones and leaves some out. The V and J calls and the clone size are those of that table, but D and trimming were determined from the DNA. Of roughly 160,000 clones in the sample, 79% are singletons; the top ten hold roughly 19%. Cohorts were based on clinical histories the participants reported.

The V and J genes are TRBV29-1 and TRBJ2-1; 11 nucleotides line up with TRBD2. The TCR originated in a woman aged 70-85 years in a cohort exposed to, infected with or recovered from COVID-19 (not recorded which). Sequencing used PBMCs or T cells enriched from blood (not recorded which). CDR3 coding DNA: TGCAGCGTACGAACACTAGCGGGAGCCGGGGAGCAGTTCTTC. This codes for CSVRTLAGAGEQFF.